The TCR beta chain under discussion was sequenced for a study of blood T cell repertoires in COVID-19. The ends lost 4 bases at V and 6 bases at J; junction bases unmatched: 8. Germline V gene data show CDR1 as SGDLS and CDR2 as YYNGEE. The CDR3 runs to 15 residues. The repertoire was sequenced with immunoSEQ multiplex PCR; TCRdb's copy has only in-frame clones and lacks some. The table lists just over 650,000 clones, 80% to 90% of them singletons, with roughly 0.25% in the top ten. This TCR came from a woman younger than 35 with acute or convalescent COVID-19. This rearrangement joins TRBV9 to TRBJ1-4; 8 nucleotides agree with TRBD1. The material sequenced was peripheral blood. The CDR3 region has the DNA TGTGCCAGCAGCCAATTCGACAGGGGCCATGAAAAACTGTTTTTT. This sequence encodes CASSQFDRGHEKLFF. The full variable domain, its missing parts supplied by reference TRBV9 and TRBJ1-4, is DSGVTQTPKHLITATGQRVTLRCSPRSGDLSVYWYQQSLDQGLQFLIQYYNGEERAKGNILERFSAQQFPDLHSELNLSSLELGDSALYFCASSQFDRGHEKLFFGSGTQLSVL.